The clone carrying this T cell receptor beta chain was observed many times. Its antigen is unknown. This specimen comes from a study of Graves' ophthalmopathy and Graves' hyperthyroidism. Investigators amplified TCR beta CDR3 regions from RNA transcripts. Amplification began with first-round RT-PCR using HTBI primers, then second-round multiplex PCR was performed. A single record per CDR3 protein comes from TCRdb applying MiXCR to the multiplex PCR reads. The sample comprises 450,000 to 600,000 distinct CDR3 sequences, about two fifths of which are singletons, and less than 4.5% rests with the top ten. Broader study findings: Ophthalmopathy progression cases were predicted by the model with approximately 71% sensitivity and approximately 76% specificity.

The V gene lost 0 bases and the J gene lost 6 bases, with 13 bases spanning the gap. This CDR3 has 15 residues. CDR1 and CDR2 from the germline V gene are SGHRS and YFSETQ. This sequence was found in an adult man with Graves' hyperthyroidism. Sequencing input: peripheral blood or thyroid tissue (not recorded which). The V call is TRBV5-1, the J call TRBJ1-5; D is possibly TRBD1 (5 bases). The CDR3 reads CASSLVPQGGQPQHF. The CDR3 coding sequence is TGCGCCAGCAGCTTGGTTCCCCAGGGAGGTCAGCCCCAGCATTTT.